This paragraph covers one T cell receptor beta chain sequence. This sample is drawn from a study of cytomegalovirus exposure and HLA in healthy donors. It was with 60 Vbeta and 13 Jbeta primers that the PCR ran. TCRdb's table, derived via immunoSEQ multiplex PCR, lists solely in-frame clones and lacks some. In the table there are approximately 83,000 clones, around 84% of which are singletons. Germline CDR1 reads MNHEY; CDR2 reads SVGAGI. The CDR3 is made up of 15 amino acids. Trimming removed 2 bases at V and 0 bases at J, with 10 bases between. Source material: PBMCs. The source is a man between 18 and 35 years old in good health and CMV-seronegative. The chain employs TRBV6-5 and TRBJ1-2, with D uncertain. The CDR3 region is CASSYDPGSNYGYTF. CDR3 coding DNA: TGTGCCAGCAGTTACGATCCGGGTTCTAACTATGGCTACACCTTC.